The rows below give T cell receptor beta chains drawn from one sample of a study of CD8 T cells in Susac syndrome. TCRdb passed the immunoSEQ multiplex PCR reads through MiXCR, listing each CDR3 protein once. The table includes some 180,000 distinct CDR3 sequences, 85% to 95% detected once. The sample consisted of CD4+ T cells from PBMCs. Receptors originate from a human donor with Susac syndrome. The CDR3 runs from the conserved cysteine through the conserved F or W. The order of the fields is V gene, J gene, clone size, D gene, CDR3 protein, CDR3 DNA. D genes are given only for firm matches. Expanded clones get a size class; other rows say once, few or many, or leave the size out.

>TRBV9|TRBJ2-3|.|TRBD2
CASSRGLAGRMDTQYF
TGTGCCAGCAGCAGAGGACTAGCGGGGAGGATGGATACGCAGTATTTT
>TRBV12-3/TRBV12-4|TRBJ1-5|.|.
CASSPNPLNQPQHF
TGTGCCAGCAGTCCCAACCCCCTAAATCAGCCCCAGCATTTT
>TRBV6-2/TRBV6-3|TRBJ2-1|.|TRBD1
CASKSRGRPYNEQFF
TGTGCCAGCAAAAGCAGGGGGCGGCCTTACAATGAGCAGTTCTTC
>TRBV2|TRBJ2-2|.|.
CASSEGRVTGELFF
TGTGCCAGCAGTGAGGGAAGGGTCACCGGGGAGCTGTTTTTT
>TRBV7-2|TRBJ2-1|.|TRBD2
CASSPGTSGRYNEQFF
TGTGCCAGCAGCCCCGGGACTAGCGGGCGATACAATGAGCAGTTCTTC
>TRBV6-5|TRBJ1-2|.|.
CASSYSAPTGGYTF
TGTGCCAGCAGTTACTCGGCTCCGACCGGTGGCTACACCTTC
>TRBV6-5|TRBJ1-6|.|.
CASSWDSSNSPLHF
TGTGCCAGCAGTTGGGACTCTTCGAATTCACCCCTCCACTTT
>TRBV7-9|TRBJ2-5|.|TRBD2
CASSSGTSGTQETQYF
TGTGCCAGCAGCTCAGGGACTAGCGGGACTCAAGAGACCCAGTACTTC
>TRBV6-5|TRBJ1-2|.|.
CASGTYLGYTF
TGTGCCAGTGGTACCTATCTTGGCTACACCTTC
>TRBV4-2|TRBJ1-1|once|.
CASSQARQRLTFF
TGTGCCAGCAGCCAGGCCCGACAAAGGTTAACTTTCTTT
>TRBV5-1|TRBJ2-1|.|.
CASSLGPNTGIGFF
TGCGCCAGCAGCTTGGGTCCGAACACCGGAATTGGGTTCTTC
>TRBV10-3|TRBJ2-7|.|.
CAISAMESSYEQYF
TGTGCCATCAGTGCCATGGAGAGCTCCTACGAGCAGTACTTC
>TRBV20-1|TRBJ1-3|.|.
CSARLTNRGEGNTIYF
TGCAGTGCTAGGCTAACTAATAGGGGGGAAGGAAACACCATATATTTT
>TRBV20-1|TRBJ1-2|.|.
CSARDSRSSYGYTF
TGCAGTGCTAGAGATTCGCGGTCTAGCTATGGCTACACCTTC
>TRBV7-8|TRBJ2-7|.|TRBD2
CASSFWTSGAYEQYF
TGTGCCAGCAGCTTCTGGACTAGTGGTGCTTACGAGCAGTACTTC
>TRBV15|TRBJ2-7|.|.
CATSREFGNYEQYF
TGTGCCACCAGCAGAGAATTTGGGAACTACGAGCAGTACTTC
>TRBV30|TRBJ1-2|.|.
CAWTPSGYGYTF
TGTGCCTGGACCCCGTCGGGCTATGGCTACACCTTC
>TRBV12-3/TRBV12-4|TRBJ2-7|once|TRBD2
CASAIAGGHYEQYF
TGTGCCAGCGCCATAGCGGGGGGTCACTACGAGCAGTACTTC
>TRBV2|TRBJ1-1|.|TRBD1
CASTLRQGVDTEAFF
TGTGCCAGCACCCTTAGACAGGGGGTAGACACTGAAGCTTTCTTT
>TRBV6-1|TRBJ1-1|.|.
CASSLVKGRPREAFF
TGTGCCAGCAGTTTAGTCAAGGGTCGCCCCAGAGAAGCTTTCTTT
>TRBV4-3|TRBJ2-7|.|.
CASSLSWNSYEQYF
TGCGCCAGCAGCCTGTCCTGGAACTCTTACGAGCAGTACTTC
>TRBV3-1|TRBJ1-2|.|.
CASSRMAEANYGYTF
TGTGCCAGCAGCCGCATGGCGGAAGCTAACTATGGCTACACCTTC
>TRBV9|TRBJ2-1|.|TRBD2
CASSVTGGGRNEQFF
TGTGCCAGCAGCGTAACGGGGGGAGGGCGAAATGAGCAGTTCTTC
>TRBV12-3/TRBV12-4|TRBJ1-5|.|.
CASMGGVDQPQHF
TGTGCCAGCATGGGGGGGGTTGATCAGCCCCAGCATTTT
>TRBV12-3/TRBV12-4|TRBJ2-7|.|TRBD2
CASSLAPSGTWEQYF
TGTGCCAGCAGTTTAGCGCCTAGCGGGACTTGGGAGCAGTACTTC
>TRBV7-9|TRBJ1-1|.|.
CASSLGLTNTEAFF
TGTGCCAGCAGCTTGGGCCTGACAAACACTGAAGCTTTCTTT
>TRBV15|TRBJ1-4|.|.
CATSRARGIEKLFF
TGTGCCACCAGCAGGGCTCGGGGGATTGAAAAACTGTTTTTT
>TRBV29-1|TRBJ2-1|.|.
CSAGSRSYNEQFF
TGCAGCGCCGGGAGCCGCTCCTACAATGAGCAGTTCTTC
>TRBV20-1|TRBJ1-1|.|.
CSAISRTVEAFF
TGCAGTGCTATAAGCAGGACGGTTGAAGCTTTCTTT
>TRBV10-3|TRBJ2-7|.|.
CAIGALAYEQYF
TGTGCCATCGGAGCACTAGCCTACGAGCAGTACTTC
>TRBV12-3/TRBV12-4|TRBJ1-2|.|.
CTSSRGTLGGYTF
TGTACCAGCAGCCGAGGGACTCTGGGTGGCTACACCTTC
>TRBV6-6|TRBJ1-2|.|.
CASSPTSPNYGYTF
TGTGCCAGCAGTCCCACCAGCCCTAACTATGGCTACACCTTC
>TRBV12-3/TRBV12-4|TRBJ2-7|.|TRBD1
CASSTDRDEQYF
TGTGCCAGCAGTACCGACAGGGACGAGCAGTACTTC
>TRBV12-3/TRBV12-4|TRBJ2-6|.|.
CASSLHSGDRPGANVLTF
TGTGCCAGCAGTTTACATTCAGGGGATAGACCCGGGGCCAACGTCCTGACTTTC
>TRBV30|TRBJ1-3|.|TRBD1
CAWTPGGGNTIYF
TGTGCCTGGACGCCAGGGGGGGGAAACACCATATATTTT
>TRBV20-1|TRBJ1-2|.|TRBD1
CSASRAGGYGYTF
TGCAGTGCTAGCCGCGCAGGGGGCTATGGCTACACCTTC
>TRBV18|TRBJ2-7|.|TRBD2
CASSPPLGGSPYEQYF
TGTGCCAGCTCACCACCTCTAGGCGGGAGCCCCTACGAGCAGTACTTC
>TRBV5-4|TRBJ2-5|.|.
CASSRGSDQETQYF
TGTGCCAGCAGCCGGGGTAGCGACCAAGAGACCCAGTACTTC
>TRBV18|TRBJ2-6|.|.
CASSPYPGANVLTF
TGTGCCAGCTCACCATACCCTGGGGCCAACGTCCTGACTTTC
>TRBV7-3|TRBJ2-1|.|.
CASSASNEQFF
TGTGCCAGCAGCGCTTCTAATGAGCAGTTCTTC
>TRBV7-9|TRBJ2-1|.|.
CASSLAWVGQTYNEQFF
TGTGCCAGCAGCTTAGCGTGGGTAGGCCAAACCTACAATGAGCAGTTCTTC
>TRBV6-5|TRBJ1-1|.|TRBD1
CASSQWTGPNTEAFF
TGTGCCAGCAGTCAGTGGACAGGACCCAACACTGAAGCTTTCTTT
>TRBV9|TRBJ1-4|once|TRBD1
CASSVRTGNNEKLFF
TGTGCCAGCAGCGTGAGGACAGGGAATAATGAAAAACTGTTTTTT
>TRBV30|TRBJ1-2|.|TRBD1
CAWRDRGGYTF
TGTGCCTGGAGGGACAGGGGGGGCTACACCTTC
>TRBV20-1|TRBJ2-1|.|.
CSADFYNEQFF
TGCAGTGCCGACTTCTACAATGAGCAGTTCTTC
>TRBV6-5|TRBJ2-5|.|TRBD1
CASRQVQGAPWSQYF
TGTGCCAGCAGACAAGTACAGGGGGCTCCGTGGTCCCAGTACTTC
>TRBV30|TRBJ1-6|few|.
CAWNPASMRTSGSNSPLHF
TGTGCCTGGAACCCCGCAAGTATGAGGACGTCAGGGTCTAATTCACCCCTCCACTTT
>TRBV12-3/TRBV12-4|TRBJ2-1|.|.
CASSLGRGGSSYNEQFF
TGTGCCAGCAGTTTAGGTCGCGGTGGGAGCTCCTACAATGAGCAGTTCTTC
>TRBV12-3/TRBV12-4|TRBJ2-7|.|.
CASSSGLHSYEQYF
TGTGCCAGCAGTTCTGGACTGCATTCCTACGAGCAGTACTTC
>TRBV5-4|TRBJ2-3|.|.
CASSLDRGSTDTQYF
TGTGCCAGCAGCTTGGATCGTGGAAGCACAGATACGCAGTATTTT